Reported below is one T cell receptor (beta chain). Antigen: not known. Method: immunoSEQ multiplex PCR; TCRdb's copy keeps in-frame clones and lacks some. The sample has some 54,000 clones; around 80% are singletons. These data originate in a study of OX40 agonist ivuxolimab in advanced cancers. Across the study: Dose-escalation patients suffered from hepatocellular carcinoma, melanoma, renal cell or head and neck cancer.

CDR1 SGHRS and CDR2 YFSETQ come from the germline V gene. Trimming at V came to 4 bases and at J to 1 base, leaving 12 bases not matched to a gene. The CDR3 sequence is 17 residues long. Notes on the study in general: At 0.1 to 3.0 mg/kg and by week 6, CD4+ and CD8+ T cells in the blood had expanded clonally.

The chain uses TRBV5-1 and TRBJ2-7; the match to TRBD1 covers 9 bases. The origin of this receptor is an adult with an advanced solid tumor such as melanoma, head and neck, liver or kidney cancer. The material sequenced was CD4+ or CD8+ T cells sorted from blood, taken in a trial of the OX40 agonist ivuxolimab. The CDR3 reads CASSPGQGAKGSYEQYF. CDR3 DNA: TGCGCCAGCAGCCCGGGACAGGGTGCGAAGGGGTCCTACGAGCAGTACTTC.